This TCR beta chain was retrieved from a study of blood T cell repertoires in COVID-19. At the level of the study: In each case, the material was cDNA or gDNA derived from T cells, B-cell-depleted T cells, or PBMCs.

This clone appeared a few times. Residents of approximately 25 US areas, aged 18 to 89 years, made up the participants. Cohort placement rested on clinical history that participants reported themselves. Deletions cut 4 bases from V and 10 bases from J, with 16 bases between. Germline CDR1 reads MGHRA; CDR2 reads YSYEKL. The CDR3 has 13 amino acids. TCRdb keeps only in-frame clones here, not all; method: immunoSEQ multiplex PCR. Counted here are 370,000 or so clones, more than 70% occurring once; the ten biggest clones make up 1% to 1.5%. The sequenced material came from PBMCs or T cells enriched from blood (not recorded which). This receptor was obtained from a man aged 30-40 years who had recovered from COVID-19. The chain recombines TRBV4-1 with TRBJ1-2; D gene unclear. The DNA for the CDR3 is TGCGCCAGCAGCCCCTCGGGGAGTCTCGTCTACACCTTC. Amino acid sequence: CASSPSGSLVYTF.